This T cell receptor (beta chain) appears in the sequencing data of a study of T-cell reconstitution after alpha-beta-depleted transplantation in children (dated by TCRdb to the mid-2010s). Broadly, across the study: Using TCR repertoire profiling, the study followed T-cell immune reconstitution in a quantitative way in children after TCRalphabeta/CD19-depleted allogeneic hematopoietic cell transplantation. Results the study describes overall, beyond this receptor: In some patients, the high TCRbeta diversity seen at day 60 was put down to recipient T cells and intrathymic progenitors that had survived conditioning. Hyperexpanded clone frequencies declined over subsequent months; after one year, T-cell counts and TCRbeta diversity were mostly attributed to newly produced T cells. Apparently early alphabetaT-cell count recovery about two months after transplant reportedly relied on only several hundred rapidly expanded clones derived from non-depleted graft cells.

The treatment or condition label of this sample denotes: allogeneic hematopoietic cell transplantation with graft depleted of TCRalphabeta T cells and CD19 B cells. The transplant recipients were children given TCRalphabeta/CD19-depleted allogeneic hematopoietic cell grafts. The CDR3 holds 16 amino acids from the cysteine to the phenylalanine. Only the CDR3 region is kept as DNA, spanning 48 bases read in frame from base 1. Relative to germline, V is missing 5 bases and J is missing 3 bases, with 12 bases of the junction outside any gene match. CDR1 and CDR2, looked up from the germline V gene, are MNHEY and SVGEGT. Library preparation employed PCR. Sequencing was performed on an Illumina HiSeq 2500. To normalize quantification of the TCRbeta repertoire, the TCR libraries were built with molecular barcoding that relied on unique molecular identifiers. TCRdb reprocessing: public reads trimmed at Q25 with fastp, clones called with MiXCR, in-frame beta chains kept. Duplicate CDR3 protein sequences are folded into a single record with the most common DNA and genes. A total of roughly 100,000 distinct CDR3 sequences appear in this sample, under 9% of them only once. Together, the top ten hold less than 20% of the sample.

This clonotype was observed a few times. Its recognized antigen is unknown. It has no much larger one-base neighbor in the sample; base qualities were not kept. The sequence was obtained from a boy under 10 years old with acute lymphoblastic leukemia, due to receive a stem cell transplant. This material consisted of PBMCs, taken before TCRalphabeta/CD19-depleted stem cell transplant. The chain uses TRBV6-2 or TRBV6-3 and TRBJ1-1; 7 of the junction bases match TRBD1. In nucleotide form, the sequence is TGTGCCAGCAGTGAGGAGGGGGCGCTGGCTTACACTGAAGCTTTCTTT. Its protein is CASSEEGALAYTEAFF.